The present entry profiles one T cell receptor beta chain with its context. There is no known antigen for this receptor. No base quality values were provided; no much bigger clone lies one nucleotide off. This specimen comes from a study of blood T cell repertoires in COVID-19 (dated by TCRdb to 2019 to 2021). Concerning the study at large: The collaborator samples originated in the United States, Italy and Spain and spanned the acute and convalescent phases of COVID-19. The prospective study material was composed of cDNA or gDNA derived from T cells, B-cell-depleted T cells, or PBMCs. Deeply sampled blood TCRbeta repertoires from subjects exposed to, actively infected with, or recovered from COVID-19 were included in the dataset. The repertoires were released in a freely available public database intended as a resource for research on the immune response to SARS-CoV-2. Samples were obtained from the ongoing ImmuneRACE study (first 160 participants) and from about 1,300 subjects provided by 6 global collaborators. Sample metadata almost always included a de-identified subject ID, COVID-19 status, age in years and sex. HLA class I and class II types, where available, came from metadata supplied by the sample provider rather than from assay-based typing. Here is what the overall study found, with its caveats: The amount of clinical and demographic metadata varied by source and participant and was provided uncurated.

TCRbeta CDR3 regions were amplified from genomic DNA using the immunoSEQ Assay, a bias-controlled multiplex PCR. In the authors' own workflow: The number of nucleated cells in each sample was estimated from the amplification of reference gene primers within the assay. Sequence reads were collapsed and filtered to measure the absolute abundance of every unique TCRbeta CDR3 rearrangement. Productive Simpson clonality was computed per sample as the square root of Simpson's diversity index over productive rearrangements. Entries here come from immuneACCESS through TCRdb and include only in-frame sequences with V and J called. Some clones fail to appear in such tables; in the studies checked, an unresolved V gene covers under half of the shortfall, and the cause of the remainder is unknown. That table furnishes V, J and clone size, whereas the DNA furnished D and trimming. The sample has about 160,000 clones on record, about 83% of them singletons. The ten largest clones represent under 13% of the sample.

In Seattle, one collaborating source enrolled patients while the infection was active and tracked those patients longitudinally over the course of disease. Whole blood was collected in K2EDTA tubes by collaborating institutions according to the institutions' own protocols. For TCRbeta analysis, collaborator samples were shipped as frozen whole blood, as isolated PBMCs, or as DNA extracted from either sample type. Sequences were obtained from peripheral blood. The sequence was collected from a woman in her seventies with COVID-19, enrolled during active disease.

The DNA is as follows: TGTGCCAGCAGCGTAGTGGGCAGCCTGGGCTATGGCTACACCTTC. It translates to CASSVVGSLGYGYTF. The chain joins TRBV9 to TRBJ1-2; the D gene identity is not certain. As encoded in the germline V gene, CDR1 is SGDLS while CDR2 is YYNGEE. The CDR3 runs 15 amino acids, cysteine and phenylalanine included. Here the CDR3 DNA is all that survives: 45 bases in frame from base 1. A distance of 13 bases separates the germline ends of V and J, which lose 0 bases and 4 bases respectively.